Sequencing of this T cell receptor beta chain was carried out in a study of blood T cells in healthy people across ages. Study results and caveats: The CMV status of each donor remained undetermined, and this could have confounded shifts in expanded clonotypes.

This clonotype was observed many times. What it binds is not known. Individuals who donated were healthy Caucasians from Russia aged roughly 6 to 100. Then a second PCR, running about 6 to 11 cycles, was carried out with a sample-barcoded 5' primer and a J-beta primer mix. TCRdb redid the calling of the 5' RACE reads with MiXCR, one entry per CDR3 protein. In the table there are 700,000 or so distinct CDR3 sequences, 20% to 25% of which are singletons. Per germline, CDR1 SEHNR and CDR2 FQNEAQ (reference sequence). Deletions cut 5 bases from V and 1 base from J, with 8 bases between. The CDR3 runs 13 residues.

Sequenced sample: blood. This TCR derives from a man aged 70 or older in good health. The chain has TRBV7-9 and TRBJ1-1; D is ambiguous. CDR3 nucleotides: TGTGCCAGCAGCGTCTCCGAGAACACTGAAGCTTTCTTT. Translating it yields CASSVSENTEAFF.